Below are 27 T cell receptor beta chains sequenced from a single sample in a study of blood T cell repertoires in COVID-19. Sequenced by immunoSEQ multiplex PCR; TCRdb stores in-frame clones only, minus some. The sample holds 390,000 or so clones; about 87% are singletons and the top ten take around 9.3%. The specimen sequenced was peripheral blood. These receptors all come from a woman aged 25 to 39 with COVID-19, enrolled during active disease.

In this sample, this clone turned up a few times. The CDR3 coding sequence is TGTGCCAGCAGTGAAGGGGGGGTTGGCAATCAGCCCCAGCATTTT. Translated: CASSEGGVGNQPQHF. The chain links TRBV6-1 to TRBJ1-5; maybe TRBD1 (5 bases). With 1 base removed from V and 2 bases from J, the gap between germline ends came to 9 bases. Germline CDR1 MNHNS, CDR2 SASEGT. The CDR3 covers 15 residues.

The chain employs TRBV4-1 and TRBJ2-3; weak D call: TRBD2 (6 bases). CDR1 is MGHRA and CDR2 is YSYEKL in the germline V gene. V lost 1 base and J lost 4, with 12 bases in between. The CDR3 has 15 amino acids. CDR3 coding DNA: TGCGCCAGCAGCCAAGTAGGAGGGAAGGCAGATACGCAGTATTTT. This gives the protein CASSQVGGKADTQYF.

V is TRBV7-2 and J is TRBJ1-4; the match to TRBD1 covers 8 bases. Trimming cost V 3 bases and J 5 bases; bases outside gene matches: 5. There are 15 residues in the CDR3. Per germline, CDR1 SGHTA and CDR2 FQGNSA. Written as DNA, the CDR3 is TGTGCCAGCAGCTTCCAGGGGGCGCTGAATGAAAAACTGTTTTTT. It is translated as CASSFQGALNEKLFF.

The genes are TRBV18 and TRBJ2-7; the match to TRBD1 covers 8 bases. After removal of 4 bases from V and 1 base from J, the junction contained 0 bases not matched to a gene. The CDR3 is 13 amino acids. CDR1 is KGHSH, CDR2 LQKENI, per germline. CDR3 in amino acids: CASSRTGSYEQYF. For the CDR3, the DNA is TGTGCCAGCTCACGGACAGGGTCCTACGAGCAGTACTTC.

This chain joins TRBV2 and TRBJ2-7; the match to TRBD2 covers 11 bases. Germline V CDR1 and CDR2: SNHLY, FYNNEI. V shed 6 bases and J 2 bases; nucleotides not matched to a gene: 6. This CDR3 is 15 amino acids long. The CDR3 region is CASSAGTSGTYEQYF. The CDR3 nucleotides are TGTGCCAGCAGCGCCGGGACTAGCGGTACCTACGAGCAGTACTTC. The complete variable domain, with remaining parts taken from reference TRBV2 and TRBJ2-7, reads EPEVTQTPSHQVTQMGQEVILRCVPISNHLYFYWYRQILGQKVEFLVSFYNNEISEKSEIFDDQFSVERPDGSNFTLKIRSTKLEDSAMYFCASSAGTSGTYEQYFGPGTRLTVT.

This clone came up a few times. The chain links TRBV19 to TRBJ1-5; the D is unclear. Germline loops: CDR1 LNHDA, CDR2 SQIVND (reference sequence). The CDR3 consists of 15 residues. V was pared by 6 bases and J by 0 bases, with 12 bases between. CDR3 sequence (DNA): TGTGCCAGTAGCTCAGGAAGAAATAGCAATCAGCCCCAGCATTTT. Its translation is CASSSGRNSNQPQHF.

Concerning this clone: Other DNA sequences of this sample code for an identical CDR3. The chain links TRBV29-1 to TRBJ1-1; D may be TRBD1 (5 bases). CDR1 and CDR2 from the germline V gene are SQVTM and ANQGSEA. The CDR3 covers 12 residues. Trimming cost V 4 bases and J 3 bases, with 9 bases left between them. DNA of the CDR3: TGCAGCGTTGGGCAGGGTGACACTGAAGCTTTCTTT. Translated, it gives CSVGQGDTEAFF.

The genes are TRBV6-6 and TRBJ1-3; D unresolved. The CDR3 has 15 residues. V was cut by 0 bases and J by 4 bases, with 10 bases left in between. Germline CDR1 and CDR2: MNHNY and SVGAGI (reference sequence). CDR3 in amino acids: CASSYSVARGNTIYF. The CDR3 DNA sequence: TGTGCCAGCAGTTACTCAGTGGCGCGGGGAAACACCATATATTTT.

The rearrangement joins TRBV7-3 to TRBJ2-5, with D possibly matching TRBD1 (5 bases). The CDR3 contains 16 residues. Germline V gives CDR1 SGHTA, CDR2 FQGTGA. V was trimmed by 4 bases and J by 2 bases, leaving 17 bases between them. The CDR3 reads CASSSSSGSGQETQYF. CDR3 coding DNA: TGTGCCAGCAGCTCCTCCTCAGGGTCTGGACAAGAGACCCAGTACTTC.

This chain joins TRBV9 and TRBJ1-5; 7 bases line up with TRBD1. The ends lost 4 bases at V and 0 bases at J; junction bases unmatched: 4. The CDR3 loop spans 15 amino acids. CDR1 and CDR2 (germline): SGDLS, YYNGEE. For the CDR3, the DNA is TGTGCCAGCAGCACAGGGGACAGTAGCAATCAGCCCCAGCATTTT. Translated: CASSTGDSSNQPQHF.

On this clone: The junction differs from germline at one of its ends, possibly a read error. V usage is TRBV30 and J usage is TRBJ2-7; perhaps TRBD2 as D (6 bases). The germline gives CDR1 GTSNPN, CDR2 SVGIG (reference sequence). CDR3 length: 13 residues. The CDR3 DNA reads TGTGCCTGGATTCCCACTAGCTCCCACGAGCAGTACTTC. The encoded protein is CAWIPTSSHEQYF.

The chain joins TRBV3-1 (or the pseudogene TRBV3-2) to TRBJ1-1; D is unclear. Trimming took 3 bases from V and 0 from J, leaving 8 bases between them. CDR1 LGHDT and CDR2 YNNKEL come from the germline V gene (reference sequence). The CDR3 totals 14 residues. CDR3 residues: CASSHAQLNTEAFF. CDR3 nucleotides: TGTGCCAGCAGCCACGCCCAGTTGAACACTGAAGCTTTCTTT.

This clone turned up a few times. J is TRBJ2-7 and V is TRBV6-5, with TRBD1 matching 7 bases. The V gene's germline CDR1 is MNHEY and CDR2 SVGAGI. Trimming removed 5 bases from V and 5 bases from J; junction bases left unmatched: 9. The CDR3 spans 14 residues. CDR3 DNA: TGTGCCAGCAGTACCCGGAGAGGGGGCAACGAGCAGTACTTC. Translating gives CASSTRRGGNEQYF.

The chain couples TRBV7-9 to TRBJ2-1; TRBD2 aligns across 8 bases. The V gene's germline CDR1 is SEHNR and CDR2 FQNEAQ (reference sequence). The V segment lost 1 base and the J segment 5 bases; nucleotides outside the gene matches: 4. The CDR3 is made up of 15 amino acids. The CDR3 protein is CASSLGLGRDNEQFF. In DNA, the CDR3 is TGTGCCAGCAGCTTAGGACTCGGGAGGGACAATGAGCAGTTCTTC. Full variable domain (rest looked up from reference TRBV7-9 and TRBJ2-1): DTGVSQNPRHKITKRGQNVTFRCDPISEHNRLYWYRQTLGQGPEFLTYFQNEAQLEKSRLLSDRFSAERPKGSFSTLEIQRTEQGDSAMYLCASSLGLGRDNEQFFGPGTRLTVL.

The chain uses TRBV5-8 and TRBJ2-7; D might be TRBD1 (5 bases). The CDR3 runs 12 residues. Trimming left V 4 bases short and J 4 bases short, with 9 bases between. Germline V CDR1 and CDR2: SGHTS, YDEGEE. In DNA, the CDR3 is TGTGCCAGCAGCCAGACAGATTACGAGCAGTACTTC. This sequence encodes CASSQTDYEQYF.

This chain links TRBV3-1 (or the pseudogene TRBV3-2) with TRBJ2-1; 8 nucleotides agree with TRBD2. V lost 1 base, J lost 0 bases, and 8 bases stayed unmatched. Germline V CDR1 and CDR2: LGHDT, YNNKEL (reference sequence). CDR3 length: 18 residues. The CDR3, as DNA: TGTGCCAGCAGCCAAGCCGTGACTAGCGACTGCTCCTACAATGAGCAGTTCTTC. It yields the protein CASSQAVTSDCSYNEQFF.

This clone was observed a single time. The CDR3, as DNA: TGTGCCAGCAGTACTCGTTGGACAGGGAACCACGAGCAGTACTTC. Translation gives CASSTRWTGNHEQYF. V is TRBV6-5 and J is TRBJ2-7; 8 bases are a match to TRBD1. CDR3 length: 15 amino acids. The V and J ends lost 5 bases and 5 bases, in that order; junction bases with no gene match: 11. Germline V gene sequence: CDR1 MNHEY, CDR2 SVGAGI.

This chain uses TRBV6-6 with TRBJ2-1; 7 bases fit TRBD1. From germline, CDR1 is MNHNY and CDR2 SVGAGI (reference sequence). The junction had 8 bases not matched to a gene; V was cut back by 8 bases and J by 4 bases. The CDR3 loop spans 14 amino acids. DNA for the CDR3: TGTGCCAGCCTGGGGACAGCAAATTACAATGAGCAGTTCTTC. Its translation: CASLGTANYNEQFF.

The chain links TRBV28 to TRBJ2-5; 8 nucleotides align to TRBD2. The J segment lost 2 bases and the V segment lost 5 bases, leaving 4 bases of the junction unmatched. CDR1 MDHEN and CDR2 SYDVKM come from the germline V gene. The CDR3 has 14 residues. CDR3 amino acids: CASSPGLVQETQYF. Written as DNA, the CDR3 is TGTGCCAGCAGTCCGGGACTAGTACAAGAGACCCAGTACTTC.

As for this clone: The sample has other DNA sequences that encode this CDR3 too. The chain has TRBV5-1 and TRBJ1-1; unclear D gene. Trimming removed 1 base from V and 1 base from J, with 5 bases in between. CDR1 is SGHRS, CDR2 YFSETQ, per germline. This CDR3 contains 13 residues. The CDR3 nucleotides read TGCGCCAGCAGCTTGACAGAGAACACTGAAGCTTTCTTT. Its protein product is CASSLTENTEAFF.

This chain connects TRBV4-2 to TRBJ2-7; 7 nucleotides align to TRBD2. Germline CDR1 LGHNA, CDR2 YNFKEQ. After removal of 0 bases from V and 4 bases from J, the junction contained 9 bases not matched to a gene. The CDR3 has 16 residues. CDR3 loop: CASSQEGSSGGYEQYF. The CDR3 DNA is TGTGCCAGCAGCCAAGAAGGGTCTAGCGGAGGGTACGAGCAGTACTTC.

This clone was observed once. The rearrangement uses TRBV29-1 and TRBJ1-2, with D tentatively TRBD1 (5 bases). Germline assignment: CDR1 SQVTM and CDR2 ANQGSEA. The CDR3 is 11 residues long. Trimming took off 1 base at V and 8 bases at J, with 8 bases between the two ends. The CDR3 nucleotides read TGCAGCGTTGAAGGGGGGGAAGGCTACACCTTC. Its translation: CSVEGGEGYTF.

The chain employs TRBV19 and TRBJ2-7; 7 nucleotides match TRBD1. This CDR3 contains 15 residues. Germline assignment: CDR1 LNHDA and CDR2 SQIVND (reference sequence). J lost 0 bases, V lost 1 base, and 3 bases had no gene match. CDR3 in amino acids: CASSIGTGASYEQYF. Written as DNA, the CDR3 is TGTGCCAGTAGTATAGGAACAGGGGCCTCCTACGAGCAGTACTTC.

As regards this clone: Other DNA sequences in this specimen translate into the identical CDR3. The J gene is TRBJ1-1, the V gene TRBV7-2; no firm D call. The CDR3 has 13 amino acids. Germline V lookup: CDR1 SGHTA, CDR2 FQGNSA. Trimming removed 2 bases from V and 1 base from J, with 5 bases in between. The CDR3 DNA is TGTGCCAGCAGCTTATCCAGGAACACTGAAGCTTTCTTT. Amino acids: CASSLSRNTEAFF.

J is TRBJ2-4 and V is TRBV6-5, with 7 bases matching TRBD2. The CDR3 totals 15 residues. Trimming took 0 bases from V and 8 from J; bases not matched to a gene: 7. Germline loops: CDR1 MNHEY, CDR2 SVGAGI. DNA for the CDR3: TGTGCCAGCAGTTACTCGCCTAGCGGAGGAGACATTCAGTACTTC. It yields the protein CASSYSPSGGDIQYF.

The J gene is TRBJ2-3, the V gene TRBV4-1, with D possibly TRBD2 on 6 matching bases. The germline V and J ends were trimmed by 4 bases and 2 bases, with 19 bases remaining between them. This CDR3 has 17 amino acids. CDR1 is MGHRA and CDR2 is YSYEKL in the germline V gene. The CDR3 coding sequence is TGCGCCAGCAGCCTCCGGCCCCTGGCGGGGAACACAGATACGCAGTATTTT. Amino acids: CASSLRPLAGNTDTQYF.

CDR3 loop: CASSGGVPQEQYF. CDR3 nucleotide sequence: TGTGCCAGCTCAGGGGGGGTCCCGCAGGAGCAGTACTTC. This chain links TRBV18 with TRBJ2-7, with TRBD2 matching over 7 bases. Germline CDR1 and CDR2: KGHSH and LQKENI. The CDR3 loop spans 13 amino acids. V shed 5 bases, J shed 7 bases, and the junction held 8 bases outside the gene matches.